This T cell receptor beta chain was identified during a study of T cell responses to AZD1222 COVID-19 vaccine. The CDR3 loop spans 15 amino acids. The assay was immunoSEQ multiplex PCR, and TCRdb's table has in-frame clones only and misses some. Among 150,000 to 180,000 clones, more than 85% were seen once, and the ten largest hold 5.5% to 7%. The TCR comes from an adult who had recovered from COVID-19. The sequenced sample was peripheral blood, obtained after recovery from COVID-19. The V call is TRBV12-2, the J call TRBJ2-3; TRBD1, the D gene given by the table, was not confirmed from the DNA. TRBV12-2 is a recognized pseudogene. CDR3 amino acids: CASRLGAASTDTQYF. CDR3 bases: TGTGCAAGTCGCTTAGGGGCAGCCAGCACAGATACGCAGTATTTT.